This TCR beta chain originates from a study of beta chain features in type 1 diabetes. There are 14 residues in the CDR3. Germline lookup yields CDR1 SGHTA and CDR2 FQGNSA. With 6 bases clipped from V and 0 bases from J, the junction kept 2 bases outside the gene matches. In its sample, this clone was seen a few times. Its antigen is currently unknown. Overall study results and limits: It was among patients, rather than healthy donors, that naive, central memory and Treg TCRB repertoires appeared more similar. Patients with Type 1 diabetes showed moderately but significantly shorter TCRB CDR3s in all four CD4+ subsets. A cDNA-based sequencing approach could over-represent cells with high TCR expression.

Sequencing targeted expressed TCRB transcripts, as all isolated RNA had been reverse transcribed. Read counts averaged around 3.5 million for samples of naive, central memory and regulatory T cells. Measured with immunoSEQ multiplex PCR; TCRdb has only the in-frame clones, and not every one. Of some 350,000 clones listed, around 10% are singletons. Via the markers CD45RO/CCR7/CD25/CD127/CD95/CD27, stem cell-like memory, regulatory, central memory and naive CD4+ cells were sorted. Input material: central memory CD4+ T cells from blood. The chain combines TRBV7-2 with TRBJ1-1, with 9 bases fitting TRBD1. This sequence originates from a man aged 25 to 40 with type 1 diabetes. The CDR3 loop is CASRWTGVNTEAFF. The CDR3 nucleotides are TGTGCCAGCAGGTGGACAGGGGTGAACACTGAAGCTTTCTTT.